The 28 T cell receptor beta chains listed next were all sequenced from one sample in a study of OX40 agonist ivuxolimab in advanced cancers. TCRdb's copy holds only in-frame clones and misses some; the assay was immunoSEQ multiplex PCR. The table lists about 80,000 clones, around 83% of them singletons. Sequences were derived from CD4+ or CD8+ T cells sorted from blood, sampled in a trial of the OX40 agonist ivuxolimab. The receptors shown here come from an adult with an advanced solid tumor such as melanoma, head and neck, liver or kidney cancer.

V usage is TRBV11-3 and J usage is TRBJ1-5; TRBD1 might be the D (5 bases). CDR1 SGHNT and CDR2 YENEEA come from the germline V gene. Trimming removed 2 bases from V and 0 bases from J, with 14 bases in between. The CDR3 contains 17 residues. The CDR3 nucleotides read TGTGCCAGCAGCTTAAACCGGGACCGGGATAGCAATCAGCCCCAGCATTTT. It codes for CASSLNRDRDSNQPQHF.

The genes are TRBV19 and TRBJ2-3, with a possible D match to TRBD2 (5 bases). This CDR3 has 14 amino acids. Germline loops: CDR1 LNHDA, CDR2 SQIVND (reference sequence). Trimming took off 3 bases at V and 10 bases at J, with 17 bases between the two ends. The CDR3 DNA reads TGTGCCAGTAGTATCCTCGGGGTTAACTATGCGCAGTATTTT. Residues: CASSILGVNYAQYF.

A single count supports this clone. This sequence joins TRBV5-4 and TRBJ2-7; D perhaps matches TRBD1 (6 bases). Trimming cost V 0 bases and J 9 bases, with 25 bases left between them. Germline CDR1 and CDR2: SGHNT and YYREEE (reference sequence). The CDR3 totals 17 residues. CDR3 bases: TGTGCCAGCAGCTTGGGGGGCAGGGGCGCTTCTCCGAGTGTGCAGTACTTC. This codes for CASSLGGRGASPSVQYF.

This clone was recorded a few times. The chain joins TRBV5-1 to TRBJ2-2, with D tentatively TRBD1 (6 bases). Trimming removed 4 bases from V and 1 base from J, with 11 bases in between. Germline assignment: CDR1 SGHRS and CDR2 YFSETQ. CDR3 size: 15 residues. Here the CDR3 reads CASSPGAGNTGELFF. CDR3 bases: TGCGCCAGCAGCCCAGGGGCGGGGAACACCGGGGAGCTGTTTTTT.

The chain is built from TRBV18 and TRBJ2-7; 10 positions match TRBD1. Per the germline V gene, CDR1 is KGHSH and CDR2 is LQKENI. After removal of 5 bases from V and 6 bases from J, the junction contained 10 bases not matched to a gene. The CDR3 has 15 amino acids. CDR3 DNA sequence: TGTGCCAGCTCAGGGGAAGGGACAGGGGTATCCGAGCAGTACTTC. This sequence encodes CASSGEGTGVSEQYF.

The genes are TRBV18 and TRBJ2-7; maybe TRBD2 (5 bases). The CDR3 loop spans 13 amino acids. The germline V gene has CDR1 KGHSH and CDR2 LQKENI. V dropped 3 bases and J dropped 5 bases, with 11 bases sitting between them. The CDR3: CASSPGDVHEQYF. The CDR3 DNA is TGTGCCAGCTCACCGGGAGACGTACACGAGCAGTACTTC. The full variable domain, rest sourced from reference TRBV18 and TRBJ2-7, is NAGVMQNPRHLVRRRGQEARLRCSPMKGHSHVYWYRQLPEEGLKFMVYLQKENIIDESGMPKERFSAEFPKEGPSILRIQQVVRGDSAAYFCASSPGDVHEQYFGPGTRLTVT.

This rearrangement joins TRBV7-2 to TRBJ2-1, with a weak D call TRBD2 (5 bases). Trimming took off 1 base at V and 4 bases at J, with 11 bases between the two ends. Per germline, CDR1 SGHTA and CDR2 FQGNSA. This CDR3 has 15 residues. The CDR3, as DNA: TGTGCCAGCAGCTTAGGGTCTAGCTGGTACAATGAGCAGTTCTTC. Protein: CASSLGSSWYNEQFF.

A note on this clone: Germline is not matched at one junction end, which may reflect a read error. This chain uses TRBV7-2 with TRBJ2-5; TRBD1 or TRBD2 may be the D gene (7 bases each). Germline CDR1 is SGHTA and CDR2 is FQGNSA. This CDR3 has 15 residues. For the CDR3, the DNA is TGTGCCGGCAGCCAGGGGGGGTTAAGATCGGAGACCCAGTACTTC. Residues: CAGSQGGLRSETQYF.

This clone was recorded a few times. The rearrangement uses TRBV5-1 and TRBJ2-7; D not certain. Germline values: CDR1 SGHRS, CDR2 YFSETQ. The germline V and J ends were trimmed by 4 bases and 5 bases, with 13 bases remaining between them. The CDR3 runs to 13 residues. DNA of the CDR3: TGCGCCAGCAGCCCGGACCCTACGAACGAGCAGTACTTC. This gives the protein CASSPDPTNEQYF.

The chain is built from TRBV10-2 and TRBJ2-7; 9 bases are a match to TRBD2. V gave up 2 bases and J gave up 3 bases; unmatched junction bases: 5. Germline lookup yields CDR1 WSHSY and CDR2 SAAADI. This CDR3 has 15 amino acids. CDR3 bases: TGCGCCAGCAGTGAGGGAGCGGGAGGATTCTACGAGCAGTACTTC. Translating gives CASSEGAGGFYEQYF.

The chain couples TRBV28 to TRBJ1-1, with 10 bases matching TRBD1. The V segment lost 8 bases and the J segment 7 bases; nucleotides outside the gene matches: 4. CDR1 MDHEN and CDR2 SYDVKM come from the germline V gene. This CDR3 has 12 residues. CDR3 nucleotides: TGTGCCAGCCGACAGGGGGCGTATGAAGCTTTCTTT. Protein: CASRQGAYEAFF.

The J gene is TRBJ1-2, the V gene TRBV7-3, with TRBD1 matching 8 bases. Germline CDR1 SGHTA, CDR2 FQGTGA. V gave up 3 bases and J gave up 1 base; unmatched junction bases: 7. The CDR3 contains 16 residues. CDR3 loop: CASSFSGTGFNYGYTF. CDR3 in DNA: TGTGCCAGCAGCTTTTCCGGGACAGGATTTAACTATGGCTACACCTTC.

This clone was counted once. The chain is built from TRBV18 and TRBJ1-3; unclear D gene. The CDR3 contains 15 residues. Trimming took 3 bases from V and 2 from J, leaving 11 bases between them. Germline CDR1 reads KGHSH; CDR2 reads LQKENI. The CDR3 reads CASSPGLTPGNTIYF. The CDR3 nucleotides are TGTGCCAGCTCACCGGGATTGACCCCTGGAAACACCATATATTTT.

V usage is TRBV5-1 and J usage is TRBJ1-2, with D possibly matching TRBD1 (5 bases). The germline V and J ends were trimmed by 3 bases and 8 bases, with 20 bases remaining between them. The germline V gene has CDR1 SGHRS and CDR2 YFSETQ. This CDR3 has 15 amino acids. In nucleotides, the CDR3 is TGCGCCAGCAGCTCATCAGGGACGGGGAGCGGCGGCTACACCTTC. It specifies CASSSSGTGSGGYTF.

The CDR3 coding sequence is TGTGCCAGCAGTATACAAGGAGGCCAAGAGACCCAGTACTTC. Its translation is CASSIQGGQETQYF. The chain couples TRBV13 to TRBJ2-5, with D possibly being TRBD2 (5 bases). Germline assignment: CDR1 PRHDT and CDR2 FYEKMQ (reference sequence). Trimming removed 6 bases from V and 1 base from J, with 12 bases in between. CDR3 length: 14 amino acids.

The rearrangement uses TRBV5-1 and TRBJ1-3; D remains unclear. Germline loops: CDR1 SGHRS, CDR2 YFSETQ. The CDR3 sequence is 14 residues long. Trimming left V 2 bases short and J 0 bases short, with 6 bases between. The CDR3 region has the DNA TGCGCCAGCAGCTTTGGGGTCTCTGGAAACACCATATATTTT. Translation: CASSFGVSGNTIYF.

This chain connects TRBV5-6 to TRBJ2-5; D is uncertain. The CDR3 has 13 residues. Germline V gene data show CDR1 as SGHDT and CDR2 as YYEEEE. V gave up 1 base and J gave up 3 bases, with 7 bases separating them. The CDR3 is CASSLWLEETQYF. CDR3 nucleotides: TGTGCCAGCAGCTTGTGGCTAGAAGAGACCCAGTACTTC.

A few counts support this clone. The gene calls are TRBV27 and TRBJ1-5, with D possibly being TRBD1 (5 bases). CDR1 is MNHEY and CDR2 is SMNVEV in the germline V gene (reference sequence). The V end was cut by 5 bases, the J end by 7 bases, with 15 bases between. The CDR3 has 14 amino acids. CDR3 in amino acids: CASSQGWAGQPQHF. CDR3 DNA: TGTGCCAGCAGTCAAGGGTGGGCAGGGCAGCCCCAGCATTTT.

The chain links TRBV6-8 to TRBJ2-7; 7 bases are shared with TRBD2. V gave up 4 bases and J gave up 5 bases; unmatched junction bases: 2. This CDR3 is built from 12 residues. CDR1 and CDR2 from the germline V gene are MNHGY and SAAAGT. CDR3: CASSCAGDEQYF. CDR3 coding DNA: TGTGCCAGCAGTTGCGCGGGGGACGAGCAGTACTTC.

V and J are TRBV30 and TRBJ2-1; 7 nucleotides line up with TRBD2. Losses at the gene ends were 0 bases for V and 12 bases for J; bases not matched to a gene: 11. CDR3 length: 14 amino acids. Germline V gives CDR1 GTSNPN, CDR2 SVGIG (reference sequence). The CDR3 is CAWSVGGGGFGQFF. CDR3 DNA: TGTGCCTGGAGTGTAGGTGGGGGGGGTTTTGGGCAGTTCTTC.

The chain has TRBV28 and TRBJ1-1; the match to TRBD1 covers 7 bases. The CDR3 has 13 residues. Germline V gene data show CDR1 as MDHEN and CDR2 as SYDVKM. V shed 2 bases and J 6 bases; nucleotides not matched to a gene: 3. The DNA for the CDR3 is TGTGCCAGCAGTTTAGGGACAGCCTCTGAAGCTTTCTTT. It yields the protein CASSLGTASEAFF. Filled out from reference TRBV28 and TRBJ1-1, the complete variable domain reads DVKVTQSSRYLVKRTGEKVFLECVQDMDHENMFWYRQDPGLGLRLIYFSYDVKMKEKGDIPEGYSVSREKKERFSLILESASTNQTSMYLCASSLGTASEAFFGQGTRLTVV.

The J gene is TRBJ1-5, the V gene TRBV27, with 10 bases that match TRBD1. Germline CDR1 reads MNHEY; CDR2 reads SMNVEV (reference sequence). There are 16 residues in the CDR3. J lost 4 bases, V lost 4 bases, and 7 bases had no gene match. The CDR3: CASSSFRDRGNQPQHF. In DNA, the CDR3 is TGTGCCAGCAGTTCCTTCCGGGACAGGGGTAATCAGCCCCAGCATTTT.

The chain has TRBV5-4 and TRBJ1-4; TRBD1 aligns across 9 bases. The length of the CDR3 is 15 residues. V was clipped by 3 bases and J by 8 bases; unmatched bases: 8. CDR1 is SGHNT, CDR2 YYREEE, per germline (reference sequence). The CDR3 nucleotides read TGTGCCAGCAGCTACCGGGACAGGGCTGACGAAAAACTGTTTTTT. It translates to CASSYRDRADEKLFF.

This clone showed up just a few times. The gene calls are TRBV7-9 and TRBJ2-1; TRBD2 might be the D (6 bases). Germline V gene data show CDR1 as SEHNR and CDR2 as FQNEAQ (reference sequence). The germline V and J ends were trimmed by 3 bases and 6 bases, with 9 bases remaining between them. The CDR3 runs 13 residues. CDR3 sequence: CASSFWGVNEQFF. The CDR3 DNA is TGTGCCAGCAGCTTTTGGGGGGTCAATGAGCAGTTCTTC.

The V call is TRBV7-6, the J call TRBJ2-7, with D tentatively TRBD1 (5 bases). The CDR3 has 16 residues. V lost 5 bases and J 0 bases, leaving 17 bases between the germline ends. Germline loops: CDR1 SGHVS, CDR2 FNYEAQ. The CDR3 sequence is CASSPSNRRNSYEQYF. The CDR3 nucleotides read TGTGCCAGCAGCCCCTCAAACAGGCGTAACTCCTACGAGCAGTACTTC. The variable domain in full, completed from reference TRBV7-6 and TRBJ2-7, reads GAGVSQSPRYKVTKRGQDVALRCDPISGHVSLYWYRQALGQGPEFLTYFNYEAQQDKSGLPNDRFSAERPEGSISTLTIQRTEQRDSAMYRCASSPSNRRNSYEQYFGPGTRLTVT.

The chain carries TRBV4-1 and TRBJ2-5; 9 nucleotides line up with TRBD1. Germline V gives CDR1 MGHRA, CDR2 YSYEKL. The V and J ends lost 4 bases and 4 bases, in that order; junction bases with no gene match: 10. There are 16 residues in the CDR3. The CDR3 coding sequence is TGCGCCAGCAGCCCCAACCCGGGACAGGGAAGAGAGACCCAGTACTTC. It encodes CASSPNPGQGRETQYF.

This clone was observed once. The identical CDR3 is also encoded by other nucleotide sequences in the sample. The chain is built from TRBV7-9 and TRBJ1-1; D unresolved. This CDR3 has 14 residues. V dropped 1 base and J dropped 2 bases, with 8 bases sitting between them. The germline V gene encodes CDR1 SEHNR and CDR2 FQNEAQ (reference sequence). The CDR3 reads CASSLVGSNTEAFF. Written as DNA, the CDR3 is TGTGCCAGCAGCTTAGTAGGGTCTAACACTGAAGCTTTCTTT.

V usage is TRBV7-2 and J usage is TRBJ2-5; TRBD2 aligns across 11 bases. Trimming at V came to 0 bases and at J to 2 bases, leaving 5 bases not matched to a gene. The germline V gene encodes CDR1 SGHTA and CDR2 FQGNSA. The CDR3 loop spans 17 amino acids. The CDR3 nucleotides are TGTGCCAGCAGCTTAGCCCCTAGCGGGGGGCTACAAGAGACCCAGTACTTC. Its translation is CASSLAPSGGLQETQYF.